This TCR beta chain was sequenced during a study of OX40 agonist ivuxolimab in advanced cancers. At the level of the study: Patients were treated with ivuxolimab, an agonistic anti-OX40 (CD134) antibody. Participants averaged approximately 65 years of age (range about 23 to 79) and were 82.7% male. Having had anti-PD-1, anti-PD-L1 or anti-CTLA-4 therapy before was allowed, and around 39% had some.

The CDR3 sequence is 14 residues long. The V end was cut by 0 bases, the J end by 1 base, with 9 bases between. Germline values: CDR1 GTSNPN, CDR2 SVGIG (reference sequence). Sequencing used immunoSEQ multiplex PCR; TCRdb keeps in-frame clones, though not all of them. The data show 70,000 or so clones, with 85% seen just once and 4% held by the top ten. As concerns this clone: What it recognizes is unknown.

The study's findings and limits: Normalized T-cell clonal expansion was also low in some nonresponders.

The input for sequencing was CD4+ or CD8+ T cells sorted from blood, taken in a trial of the OX40 agonist ivuxolimab. The sequence was collected from an adult with an advanced solid tumor such as melanoma, head and neck, liver or kidney cancer. The J gene is TRBJ2-5, the V gene TRBV30; D uncertain. The CDR3 DNA reads as TGTGCCTGGAGTGTACGGCACCCCCAAGAGACCCAGTACTTC. Residues: CAWSVRHPQETQYF. Using reference TRBV30 and TRBJ2-5 for the parts outside the CDR3, the full variable domain is SQTIHQWPATLVQPVGSPLSLECTVEGTSNPNLYWYRQAAGRGLQLLFYSVGIGQISSEVPQNLSASRPQDRQFILSSKKLLLSDSGFYLCAWSVRHPQETQYFGPGTRLLVL.